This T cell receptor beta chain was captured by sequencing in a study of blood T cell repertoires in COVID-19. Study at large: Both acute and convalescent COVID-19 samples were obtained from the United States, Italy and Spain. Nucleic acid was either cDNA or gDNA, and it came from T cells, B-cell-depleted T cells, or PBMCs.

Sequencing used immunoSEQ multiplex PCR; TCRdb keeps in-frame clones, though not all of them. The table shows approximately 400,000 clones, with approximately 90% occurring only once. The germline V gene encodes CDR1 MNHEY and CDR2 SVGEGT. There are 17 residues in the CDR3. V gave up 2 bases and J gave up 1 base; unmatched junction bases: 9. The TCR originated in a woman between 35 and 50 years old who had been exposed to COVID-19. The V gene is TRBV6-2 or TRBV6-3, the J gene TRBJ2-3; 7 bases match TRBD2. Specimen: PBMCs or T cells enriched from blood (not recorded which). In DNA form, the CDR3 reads TGTGCCAGCAGTTACCCGTCCTGGGCGGGAGGCACAGATACGCAGTATTTT. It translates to CASSYPSWAGGTDTQYF.